This TCR beta chain was obtained from a study of neoadjuvant nivolumab and ipilimumab in lung cancer. The overall study: Patients got nivolumab 3 mg/kg on days 1, 15 and 29; combination added ipilimumab 1 mg/kg day 1. Findings and caveats of the study: Only two of four nivolumab-treated tumors gained richness and clonality by surgery. TCR sequencing covered a small number of samples. TCR clonality did not significantly correlate with pathologic tumor regression.

As concerns this clone: Its target is unknown.

The V gene end was trimmed by 3 bases and the J gene end by 7 bases; junction bases not matched to a gene: 11. Per the germline V gene, CDR1 is SGHRS and CDR2 is YFSETQ. The CDR3 covers 17 residues. Assay used: immunoSEQ multiplex PCR; TCRdb lists only in-frame clones, some missing. This sample yields 7,000 to 8,500 clones, of which roughly nine tenths are seen a single time; 2% to 3% belongs to the top ten. This clonotype was sampled from an adult with non-small cell lung cancer. Some clones in this sample may be carry-over from other donors' samples. The source material was tumor tissue, sampled after neoadjuvant nivolumab, alone or with ipilimumab, at or shortly before surgery. The chain recombines TRBV5-1 with TRBJ2-1; 12 nucleotides align to TRBD2. Here the CDR3 DNA reads TGCGCCAGCAGCTATGGCCTAGCGGGAGGGCGGTTTAATGAGCAGTTCTTC. Encoded protein: CASSYGLAGGRFNEQFF.